Below, 21 T cell receptor beta chains from the same sample are listed, as sequenced in a study of control samples from healthy donors and cancer patients. TCRdb's table, derived via immunoSEQ multiplex PCR, lists solely in-frame clones and lacks some. The repertoire holds roughly 86,000 clones, with 90% as singletons. The sample comprised blood. These receptor sequences come from a woman aged 18-29 years in good health.

The table lists this clone with a count of one. The chain employs TRBV4-1 and TRBJ2-4, with 7 bases fitting TRBD2. The V gene end was trimmed by 2 bases and the J gene end by 8 bases; junction bases not matched to a gene: 6. The CDR3 has 14 amino acids. Germline loops: CDR1 MGHRA, CDR2 YSYEKL. For the CDR3, the DNA is TGCGCCAGCAGCCAAATAGCGGGCCGGGACATTCAGTACTTC. Its protein product is CASSQIAGRDIQYF.

The rearrangement uses TRBV19 and TRBJ2-7, with D perhaps TRBD2 (5 bases). The CDR3 is 13 amino acids. Germline V gives CDR1 LNHDA, CDR2 SQIVND (reference sequence). V was trimmed by 1 base and J by 4 bases, leaving 8 bases between them. CDR3 coding DNA: TGTGCCAGTAGTATAGGCGGGTCTTACGAGCAGTACTTC. Translated: CASSIGGSYEQYF.

The V call is TRBV2, the J call TRBJ1-4, with 7 bases identical to TRBD1. The trim removed 6 bases at V and 7 bases at J, leaving 8 bases unmatched. Germline V lookup: CDR1 SNHLY, CDR2 FYNNEI. CDR3 length: 14 residues. This CDR3 reads CASRGTVRGEKLFF. DNA for the CDR3: TGTGCCAGCAGGGGGACAGTTCGGGGTGAAAAACTGTTTTTT.

This chain uses TRBV6-5 with TRBJ2-5; TRBD2 matches at 11 bases. V gave up 6 bases and J gave up 4 bases; unmatched junction bases: 4. In germline, CDR1 is MNHEY, CDR2 SVGAGI. This CDR3 region has 14 residues. CDR3 sequence (DNA): TGTGCCAGCAGCACTAGCGGGGGCACAGAGACCCAGTACTTC. Translation gives CASSTSGGTETQYF.

The chain joins TRBV19 to TRBJ1-2, with 7 bases that match TRBD1. V lost 9 bases, J lost 4 bases, and 17 bases stayed unmatched. Germline CDR1 and CDR2: LNHDA and SQIVND (reference sequence). The CDR3 is 16 residues long. CDR3 sequence (DNA): TGTGCCAGCCGGGGGGGGGACACGGGACAGATCTATGGCTACACCTTC. Translated: CASRGGDTGQIYGYTF.

In DNA, the CDR3 is TGTGCCAGCAGCACCGGGGTAATGGATGAAAAACTGTTTTTT. This translates into CASSTGVMDEKLFF. This chain links TRBV7-8 with TRBJ1-4; D is unclear. V lost 5 bases, J lost 6 bases, and 13 bases lay in between. This CDR3 has 14 residues. Germline V gene data show CDR1 as SGHVS and CDR2 as FQNEAQ.

The chain carries TRBV24-1 and TRBJ2-1; 7 positions match TRBD1. Germline CDR1 KGHDR, CDR2 SFDVKD. V shed 3 bases and J 6 bases; nucleotides not matched to a gene: 1. The CDR3 totals 13 residues. CDR3 protein: CATSDDRVNEQFF. CDR3 coding DNA: TGTGCCACCAGTGATGACAGGGTCAATGAGCAGTTCTTC.

This chain connects TRBV18 to TRBJ2-7; a possible D gene is TRBD1 (6 bases). Germline V lookup: CDR1 KGHSH, CDR2 LQKENI. The CDR3 extends over 13 amino acids. V was pared by 3 bases and J by 3 bases, with 9 bases between. For the CDR3, the DNA is TGTGCCAGCTCACCGGGACAATTCTACGAGCAGTACTTC. Its protein product is CASSPGQFYEQYF.

V gene TRBV6-4 combines with J gene TRBJ1-2; TRBD1 agrees at 7 bases. CDR3 length: 18 residues. Trimming took 6 bases from V and 1 from J; bases not matched to a gene: 17. The germline V gene has CDR1 MRHNA and CDR2 SNTAGT. The CDR3 region has the DNA TGTGCCAGCAGCCCGGTTGGGACAGAGGGCAGACTTAACTATGGCTACACCTTC. It encodes CASSPVGTEGRLNYGYTF.

The chain has TRBV5-8 and TRBJ1-2; D may be TRBD1 (6 bases). The CDR3 contains 14 residues. With 5 bases removed from V and 2 bases from J, the gap between germline ends came to 13 bases. Per germline, CDR1 SGHTS and CDR2 YDEGEE. This CDR3 is CASSRSTGNYGYTF. DNA for the CDR3: TGTGCCAGCAGTCGGTCAACAGGGAACTATGGCTACACCTTC.

The genes are TRBV27 and TRBJ2-7, with 12 bases aligning to TRBD2. CDR3 length: 16 amino acids. Germline V gene data show CDR1 as MNHEY and CDR2 as SMNVEV (reference sequence). Losses at the gene ends were 5 bases for V and 2 bases for J; bases not matched to a gene: 7. CDR3 in amino acids: CASSARLAGVPYEQYF. The CDR3 DNA is TGTGCCAGCAGTGCCCGACTAGCGGGGGTGCCCTACGAGCAGTACTTC.

The chain combines TRBV2 with TRBJ2-2; D ambiguous. CDR3 length equals 13 residues. V lost 7 bases and J 3 bases, leaving 9 bases between the germline ends. Germline-derived CDR1 and CDR2 are SNHLY and FYNNEI. In DNA, the CDR3 is TGTGCCAGCATCTCCAGTGACACCGGGGAGCTGTTTTTT. As protein: CASISSDTGELFF.

This chain uses TRBV27 with TRBJ1-2; D call uncertain. The V gene lost 0 bases and the J gene lost 0 bases, with 8 bases spanning the gap. This CDR3 has 15 amino acids. In germline, CDR1 is MNHEY, CDR2 SMNVEV (reference sequence). CDR3 nucleotides: TGTGCCAGCAGTTTATCGTTTCTTTCTAACTATGGCTACACCTTC. This sequence encodes CASSLSFLSNYGYTF.

The chain has TRBV6-5 and TRBJ2-5; D gene uncertain. The CDR3 sequence is 11 residues long. Looked up from germline, CDR1 is MNHEY and CDR2 is SVGAGI. With 6 bases removed from V and 6 bases from J, the gap between germline ends came to 8 bases. The CDR3 loop is CASSSSQTQYF. The CDR3 nucleotides read TGTGCCAGCAGCTCCTCTCAGACCCAGTACTTC.

The chain combines TRBV18 with TRBJ1-1, with a weak D call TRBD1 (6 bases). V was pared by 8 bases and J by 1 base, with 11 bases between. This CDR3 is built from 13 residues. CDR1 and CDR2 (germline): KGHSH, LQKENI. DNA for the CDR3: TGTGCCAGCCTACAGGGAGAGAACACTGAAGCTTTCTTT. Translation: CASLQGENTEAFF.

The CDR3, as DNA: TGTGCCAGCCGGACAGGGTCTGGCGGCGGGGAGCTGTTTTTT. Translated: CASRTGSGGGELFF. The chain has TRBV6-5 and TRBJ2-2; the match to TRBD1 covers 8 bases. CDR3 size: 14 residues. Per germline, CDR1 MNHEY and CDR2 SVGAGI. J gave up 7 bases and V 8 bases, and 9 bases lay outside the gene matches.

The chain uses TRBV13 and TRBJ1-6, with D possibly TRBD1 on 5 matching bases. The CDR3 loop spans 16 amino acids. Trimming pared 3 bases from V and 2 bases from J, leaving 11 bases between. The germline V gene has CDR1 PRHDT and CDR2 FYEKMQ (reference sequence). The CDR3 DNA is TGTGCCAGCAGCTTTGGGGGGGTGGCCTATAATTCACCCCTCCACTTT. Translated: CASSFGGVAYNSPLHF.

V and J are TRBV5-1 and TRBJ2-7; 8 positions agree with TRBD1. The germline V gene encodes CDR1 SGHRS and CDR2 YFSETQ. CDR3 size: 15 residues. J gave up 2 bases and V 4 bases, and 8 bases lay outside the gene matches. CDR3 region: CASSPQGQGTYEQYF. The CDR3 bases are TGCGCCAGCAGCCCCCAAGGACAGGGAACCTACGAGCAGTACTTC.

This clone was seen a single time. The genes are TRBV7-9 and TRBJ1-2; D ambiguous. Looked up from germline, CDR1 is SEHNR and CDR2 is FQNEAQ (reference sequence). The V and J ends lost 6 bases and 2 bases respectively, with 10 bases between them. CDR3 length: 13 residues. This CDR3 reads CASRPPENYGYTF. In nucleotides, the CDR3 is TGTGCCAGCAGACCCCCGGAGAACTATGGCTACACCTTC. Variable domain in full (rest from reference TRBV7-9 and TRBJ1-2): DTGVSQNPRHKITKRGQNVTFRCDPISEHNRLYWYRQTLGQGPEFLTYFQNEAQLEKSRLLSDRFSAERPKGSFSTLEIQRTEQGDSAMYLCASRPPENYGYTFGSGTRLTVV.

The rearrangement links TRBV4-1 to TRBJ2-7; TRBD2 might be the D (5 bases). Trimming pared 3 bases from V and 3 bases from J, leaving 18 bases between. The CDR3 is 16 amino acids. Germline-derived CDR1 and CDR2 are MGHRA and YSYEKL. CDR3: CASSHSRERVFYEQYF. CDR3 bases: TGCGCCAGCAGCCATTCTAGGGAGAGGGTTTTCTACGAGCAGTACTTC.

This clone came up once. V and J are TRBV28 and TRBJ1-1, with D hard to call. V gave up 2 bases and J gave up 2 bases, with 6 bases separating them. Germline CDR1 reads MDHEN; CDR2 reads SYDVKM. The CDR3 is 13 amino acids. CDR3 amino acids: CASSLKINTEAFF. The CDR3 region has the DNA TGTGCCAGCAGTTTAAAGATTAACACTGAAGCTTTCTTT. Full variable domain (missing parts from reference TRBV28 and TRBJ1-1): DVKVTQSSRYLVKRTGEKVFLECVQDMDHENMFWYRQDPGLGLRLIYFSYDVKMKEKGDIPEGYSVSREKKERFSLILESASTNQTSMYLCASSLKINTEAFFGQGTRLTVV.